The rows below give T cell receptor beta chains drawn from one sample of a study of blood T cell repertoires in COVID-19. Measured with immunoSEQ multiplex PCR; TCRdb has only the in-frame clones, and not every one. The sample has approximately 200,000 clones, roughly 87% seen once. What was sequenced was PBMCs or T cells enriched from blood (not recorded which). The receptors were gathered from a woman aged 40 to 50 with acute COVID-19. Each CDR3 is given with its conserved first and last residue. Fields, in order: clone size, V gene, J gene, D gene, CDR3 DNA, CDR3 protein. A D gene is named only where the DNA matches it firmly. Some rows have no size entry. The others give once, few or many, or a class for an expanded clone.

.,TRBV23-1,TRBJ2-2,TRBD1,TGCGCGACAAGTCGTAAGGGACAGGGGCGAATCGAGCTGTTTTTT,CATSRKGQGRIELFF
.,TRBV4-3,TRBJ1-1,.,TGCGCCAGCAGCCACTCAGGCAAGAACACTGAAGCTTTCTTT,CASSHSGKNTEAFF
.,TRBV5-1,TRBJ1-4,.,TGCGCCAGCAGCTTGGACAGACCTAATGAAAAACTGTTTTTT,CASSLDRPNEKLFF
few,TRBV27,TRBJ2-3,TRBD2,TGTGCCACCCAACGGGGGGGGGCCGCAGATACGCAGTATTTT,CATQRGGAADTQYF
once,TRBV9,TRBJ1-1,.,TGTGCCAGCAGCGCGGGTGGTGGCACTGAAGCTTTCTTT,CASSAGGGTEAFF
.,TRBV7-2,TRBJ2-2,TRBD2,TGTGCCAGCAGCTTAACAGGGACTAGATCCGGGGAGCTGTTTTTT,CASSLTGTRSGELFF
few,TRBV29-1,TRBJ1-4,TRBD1,TGCAGCGTCGGACAGGGCAATAATGAAAAACTGTTTTTT,CSVGQGNNEKLFF
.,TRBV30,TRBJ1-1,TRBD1,TGTGCCTGGAGGCGACAGGGGAGAAACACTGAAGCTTTCTTT,CAWRRQGRNTEAFF
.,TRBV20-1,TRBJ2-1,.,TGCAGTGCTAGTATAGAGGGTGAGCAGTTCTTC,CSASIEGEQFF
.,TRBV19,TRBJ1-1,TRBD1,TGTGCCAGTAGTCCTGGACAGGGCACTGAAGCTTTCTTT,CASSPGQGTEAFF
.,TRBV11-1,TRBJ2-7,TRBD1,TGTGCCAGCAGTTTGGGACAGGATACCTACGAGCAGTACTTC,CASSLGQDTYEQYF
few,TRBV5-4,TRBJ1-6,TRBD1,TGTGCCAGCAGCAGACAGGGGAATTCACCCCTCCACTTT,CASSRQGNSPLHF
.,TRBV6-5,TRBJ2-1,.,TGTGCCAGCATTTTTTCAGTCTACAATGAGCAGTTCTTC,CASIFSVYNEQFF
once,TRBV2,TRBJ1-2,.,TGTGCCAGCTCAGGGATAACTAACTATGGCTACACCTTC,CASSGITNYGYTF
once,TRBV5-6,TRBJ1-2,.,TGTGCCAGCAGCTTGGCCCCGGTTACTAACTATGGCTACACCTTC,CASSLAPVTNYGYTF
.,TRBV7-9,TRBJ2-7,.,TGTGCCAGCAGCCACAACCAGGAGCAGTACTTC,CASSHNQEQYF
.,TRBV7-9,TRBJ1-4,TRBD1,TGTGCCAGCAGCCCTCACAAAAGACAGGGTTATGAAAAACTGTTTTTT,CASSPHKRQGYEKLFF
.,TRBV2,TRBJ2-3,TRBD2,TGTGCCAGCAGTGGGTCTAGCGGGTACACAGATACGCAGTATTTT,CASSGSSGYTDTQYF
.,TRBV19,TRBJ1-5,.,TGTGCCAGTAGTATCACGGCAGGGCAGAGCAATCAGCCCCAGCATTTT,CASSITAGQSNQPQHF
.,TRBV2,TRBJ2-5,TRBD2,TGTGCCAGCAGCACTAGCGGGGGGACCTCGGGGGAGACCCAGTACTTC,CASSTSGGTSGETQYF
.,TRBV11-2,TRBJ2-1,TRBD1,TGTGCCAGCAGCCAGGACAGGGGCTCCTACAATGAGCAGTTCTTC,CASSQDRGSYNEQFF
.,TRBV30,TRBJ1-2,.,TGTGCCTGGACCCAAGAACAGTCCCCCTATGGCTACACCTTC,CAWTQEQSPYGYTF
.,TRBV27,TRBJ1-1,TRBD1,TGTGCCAGCAGTTTATCGGGACAGGGTATCGGCGAATGGGCTTTCTTT,CASSLSGQGIGEWAFF